This TCR beta chain is from a study of immune heterogeneity within non-small cell lung tumors. General observations from the study: With an R of roughly 0.36, local T-cell clonality correlated moderately but significantly with local tumor mutational burden. Each patient largely had their own distinct set of high-frequency T-cell receptor beta clonotypes.

CDR3 size: 14 residues. Germline CDR1 and CDR2: DFQATT and SNEGSKA (reference sequence). V lost 7 bases and J lost 3; bases outside the gene matches: 10. A remark on this clonotype: The target antigen is unknown.

In a multiplex PCR, 32 V and 13 J primers amplified TCR beta CDR3. A single record per CDR3 protein comes from TCRdb applying MiXCR to the multiplex PCR reads. The table includes roughly 20,000 distinct CDR3 sequences, around 28% detected once. Genomic DNA extracted from bulk tumor tissue served as template. A total of around 660 ng was used per sample. Several biopsies were collected from each primary tumor during surgery. They were spaced as far apart as possible within the tumor mass. Curative operations were performed on patients who had untreated, newly diagnosed non-small cell lung cancer. There were some 15 donors in total. They were all newly diagnosed non-small cell lung cancer patients undergoing surgery with curative intent.

The sample comprised lung tumor tissue. This receptor was obtained from a man in his forties with non-small cell lung cancer. The rearrangement uses TRBV20-1 and TRBJ2-7; 9 positions match TRBD2. CDR3 DNA: TGCAGTGGGCTGCGGCCTAGCGGGAACTACGAGCAGTACTTC. It translates to CSGLRPSGNYEQYF.